This TCR beta chain originates from a study of CD8 T cells in Susac syndrome. This CDR3 spans 13 amino acids. The V gene lost 4 bases and the J gene lost 5 bases, with 10 bases spanning the gap. Germline-derived CDR1 and CDR2 are SGHTA and FQGNSA. With random hexamers, roughly 0.45 to 1 ug RNA was reverse transcribed. TCRdb ran MiXCR on the immunoSEQ multiplex PCR reads and lists one entry per CDR3 protein. The sample holds about 140,000 distinct CDR3 sequences, 94% seen once. The sequence came from a human donor in good health. The V and J genes are TRBV7-2 and TRBJ2-3; D is undetermined. The material sequenced was CD8+ T cells from PBMCs. This CDR3 reads CASSYPQQDTQYF. In DNA, the CDR3 is TGTGCCAGCAGCTACCCCCAGCAAGATACGCAGTATTTT.